This TCR beta chain is drawn from a study of blood T cell repertoires in COVID-19. Whole-study context: Sites across the United States, Italy and Spain contributed samples from acute and convalescent COVID-19.

The germline V and J ends were trimmed by 1 base and 1 base, with 13 bases remaining between them. CDR1 and CDR2 from the germline V gene are GTSNPN and SVGIG (reference sequence). The CDR3 has 15 residues. Clones were read by immunoSEQ multiplex PCR, and TCRdb kept only the in-frame ones, dropping some. This table has about 30,000 clones, around 91% appearing once. This clone was seen only once. This TCR was sampled from a man at least 80 years old with acute or convalescent COVID-19. The chain combines TRBV30 with TRBJ1-1; D uncertain. Sequencing used peripheral blood. In DNA, the CDR3 is TGTGCCTGGAGTGCCCGGGTAGTGTCGAACACTGAAGCTTTCTTT. Its translation: CAWSARVVSNTEAFF.